Given below is one TCR beta chain in context. Antigen: not known. The record originates from a study of a mutant IDH1 vaccine in newly diagnosed glioma. Turning to the study itself: Vaccinations were initiated 4-6 weeks following radiotherapy alone, or were given together with temozolomide cycles.

Study-wide findings and caveats: Apparently unrelated to pseudoprogression were changes in the top peripheral T cell clonotypes.

Repertoires were generated with immunoSEQ multiplex PCR, while TCRdb's copy carries only in-frame clones and drops some. The sample records 40,000 to 60,000 clones, around 80% being singletons. This CDR3 comprises 13 residues. V gave up 2 bases and J gave up 4 bases, with 6 bases separating them. Germline assignment: CDR1 MNHEY and CDR2 SVGAGI. Time point in this sample: week 5, during vaccination. Doses comprised 300 ug of mutant IDH1 20-mer peptide each, plus topical imiquimod. The receptor's source is a woman between 40 and 50 years old with glioma. The rearrangement joins TRBV6-5 to TRBJ2-1; D gene unclear. The starting material was PBMCs, obtained from a glioma patient whose treatment included an IDH1 peptide vaccine. CDR3 region: CASSYDTYNEQFF. The CDR3 nucleotides are TGTGCCAGCAGTTACGACACATACAATGAGCAGTTCTTC.